This T cell receptor beta chain was observed in a study of regulatory T cells in long-lasting Graves disease. As to time point: newly diagnosed GD, antithyroid drugs for less than 3 months. RNA from PBMCs was the source of the TCR library. Notes on the study in general: Persistent cases of Graves' showed reduced TCR diversity relative to newly diagnosed patients.

The junction had 10 bases not matched to a gene; V was cut back by 5 bases and J by 5 bases. Germline V gives CDR1 SEHNR, CDR2 FQNEAQ (reference sequence). This CDR3 comprises 16 residues. Combining iRepertoire HTBI primers with Arm-PCR of CDR3 regions, the authors built TCR beta libraries. TCRdb recomputed calls from the multiplex PCR reads with MiXCR, one row per CDR3 protein. The sample contains 530,000 or so distinct CDR3 sequences, roughly 13% of which appear only once. This clonotype was counted many times. The antigen is not known. The data were also submitted as part of a second study, on T cells in Graves' hyperthyroidism and ophthalmopathy. That source adds: Initially, a first-round RT-PCR of the TCR CDR3 employed the HTBI primer set.

J is TRBJ2-5 and V is TRBV7-9, with TRBD2 identical over 11 bases. The clonotype was recovered from a young man with Graves disease. This sample comprised peripheral blood mononuclear cells (PBMCs), obtained at new diagnosis, from a patient treated with antithyroid drugs. The CDR3 is CASSPTLAGVEETQYF. The DNA of the CDR3 is TGTGCCAGCAGCCCGACACTAGCGGGAGTCGAGGAGACCCAGTACTTC.